This entry concerns a single T cell receptor beta chain. The data were taken from a study of blood T cell repertoires in COVID-19. CDR3 size: 15 residues. Germline CDR1 reads SNHLY; CDR2 reads FYNNEI. V shed 6 bases and J 6 bases; nucleotides not matched to a gene: 3. Libraries were prepared by immunoSEQ multiplex PCR; TCRdb keeps only in-frame clonotypes and omits some of them. The repertoire has fewer than 90,000 clones, 86% of them found once; the top ten carry more than 15%. The clonotype was recovered from a man older than 75 in a cohort sampled during active COVID-19. This chain links TRBV2 with TRBJ2-2; 14 bases are a match to TRBD2. What was sequenced was peripheral blood. CDR3 region: CASSATSGGAGELFF. The CDR3 nucleotides are TGTGCCAGCAGCGCGACTAGCGGGGGGGCCGGGGAGCTGTTTTTT.